Below, one T cell receptor beta chain is given with its context. Its target is not known. With 60 Vbeta and 13 Jbeta primers, the PCR was carried out. Clones were read by immunoSEQ multiplex PCR, and TCRdb kept only the in-frame ones, dropping some. The data hold around 150,000 clones, with 75% to 80% observed a single time. The data stem from a study of cytomegalovirus exposure and HLA in healthy donors. In the study overall: A preliminary data release comprised tens of millions of unique TCRs obtained from HLA-typed donors. Caucasian-associated ancestry cluster membership applied to 75% to 85% of several hundred genotyped donors.

The CDR3 has 13 amino acids. With 7 bases clipped from V and 7 bases from J, the junction kept 8 bases outside the gene matches. Germline assignment: CDR1 MNHNS and CDR2 SASEGT. Notes on the study in general: According to the study, roughly 160 TCR beta chains were cytomegalovirus-associated.

Source material: PBMCs. The J gene is TRBJ2-5, the V gene TRBV6-1, with 8 bases lining up with TRBD2. The sequence was obtained from a woman between 35 and 50 years old in good health and CMV-seropositive. In DNA, the CDR3 is TGTGCCAGCACCCCGGGGGGGGTAGGGACCCAGTACTTC. Protein: CASTPGGVGTQYF.